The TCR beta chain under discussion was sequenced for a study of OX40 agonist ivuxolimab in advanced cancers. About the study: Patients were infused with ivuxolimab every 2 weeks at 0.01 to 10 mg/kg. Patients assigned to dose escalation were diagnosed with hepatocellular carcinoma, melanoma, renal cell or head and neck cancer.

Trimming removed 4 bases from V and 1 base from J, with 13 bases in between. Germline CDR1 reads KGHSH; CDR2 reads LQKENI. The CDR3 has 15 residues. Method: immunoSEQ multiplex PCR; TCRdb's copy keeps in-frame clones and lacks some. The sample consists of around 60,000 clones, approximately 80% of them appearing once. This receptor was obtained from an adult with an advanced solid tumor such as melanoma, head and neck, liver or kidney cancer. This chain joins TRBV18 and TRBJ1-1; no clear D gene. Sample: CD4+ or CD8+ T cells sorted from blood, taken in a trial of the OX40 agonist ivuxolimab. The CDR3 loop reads CASSRQRQSNTEAFF. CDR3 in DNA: TGTGCCAGCTCACGTCAGCGGCAGTCGAACACTGAAGCTTTCTTT.